The present entry profiles one T cell receptor (beta chain) with its context. V lost 1 base and J 6 bases, leaving 4 bases between the germline ends. Germline V gene data show CDR1 as KGHSH and CDR2 as LQKENI. CDR3 length equals 12 residues. The sample comes from a study of graft-versus-host responses after intestinal transplantation. Sequenced by immunoSEQ multiplex PCR; TCRdb stores in-frame clones only, minus some. The sample shows 3,500 to 5,000 clones, 25% to 30% of them seen only once. Sequencing used alloreactive CD4+ T cells from a mixed lymphocyte reaction culture, obtained before transplantation. The subset here: CFSE-low proliferating T cells sorted from approximately 6-day pre-transplant mixed lymphocyte reaction (GvH or HvG direction). The TCR comes from a human patient who was an organ donor for intestinal transplantation. The chain joins TRBV18 to TRBJ2-1; D is ambiguous. The DNA of the CDR3 is TGTGCCAGCTCACCACGAATCAATGAGCAGTTCTTC. Translated: CASSPRINEQFF.